This is a list of T cell receptor beta chains from one sample in a study of OX40 agonist ivuxolimab in advanced cancers. Sequencing used immunoSEQ multiplex PCR; TCRdb keeps in-frame clones, though not all of them. In the table there are 40,000 to 50,000 clones, 65% to 90% of which are singletons. The specimen comprised CD4+ or CD8+ T cells sorted from blood, sampled in a trial of the OX40 agonist ivuxolimab. The receptors were gathered from an adult with an advanced solid tumor such as melanoma, head and neck, liver or kidney cancer. Each CDR3 is given with its conserved first and last residue. D genes are given only for firm matches. Size is omitted from some rows. Given values are once, few, many or a class for expanded clones.

TRBV29-1,.,.,TRBJ1-2,CSVVEGGYGYTF,TGCAGCGTTGTTGAGGGAGGATATGGCTACACCTTC
TRBV29-1,.,TRBD1,TRBJ2-1,CSVKILGQLSNEQFF,TGCAGCGTTAAGATACTGGGACAGCTATCTAATGAGCAGTTCTTC
TRBV6-5,once,.,TRBJ2-1,CASSFGFGAARQFF,TGTGCCAGCAGTTTTGGCTTTGGGGCGGCCCGGCAGTTCTTC
TRBV29-1,.,.,TRBJ2-1,CSSGTGYNEQFF,TGCAGCTCAGGGACTGGGTACAATGAGCAGTTCTTC
TRBV2,.,TRBD1,TRBJ1-3,CASMIQGAGNTIYF,TGTGCCAGCATGATACAGGGGGCTGGAAACACCATATATTTT
TRBV6-5,.,TRBD1,TRBJ1-2,CASSYDRVTYGYTF,TGTGCCAGCAGTTACGACAGGGTGACCTATGGCTACACCTTC
TRBV25-1,once,.,TRBJ1-4,CASESWEKLFF,TGTGCCAGCGAGTCTTGGGAAAAACTGTTTTTT
TRBV6-5,.,TRBD2,TRBJ2-1,CASSQLAGTYNEQFF,TGTGCCAGCAGCCAACTAGCGGGAACCTACAATGAGCAGTTCTTC
TRBV6-1,few,TRBD1,TRBJ1-1,CASSESFWRTGIMNTEAFF,TGTGCCAGCAGTGAAAGTTTTTGGCGGACAGGGATCATGAACACTGAAGCTTTCTTT
TRBV7-9,once,TRBD2,TRBJ2-7,CASSPERGPFYEQYF,TGTGCCAGCAGCCCAGAGCGGGGGCCATTCTACGAGCAGTACTTC
TRBV29-1,.,TRBD2,TRBJ2-1,CSVAGLAAYNEQFF,TGCAGCGTTGCTGGGCTAGCGGCCTACAATGAGCAGTTCTTC
TRBV4-2,.,.,TRBJ2-3,CASSYRVGGGSTDTQYF,TGTGCCAGCAGTTACAGGGTTGGCGGGGGTAGCACAGATACGCAGTATTTT
TRBV28,.,TRBD1,TRBJ2-6,CASSSGTGLSGANVLTF,TGTGCCAGCAGTTCCGGGACAGGGTTGTCTGGGGCCAACGTCCTGACTTTC
TRBV4-1,.,.,TRBJ2-7,CASSQDRGQGLYEQYF,TGCGCCAGCAGCCAAGATCGGGGACAAGGCCTCTACGAGCAGTACTTC
TRBV5-4,.,.,TRBJ1-5,CATWNWGAANQPQHF,TGTGCCACCTGGAACTGGGGGGCGGCGAATCAGCCCCAGCATTTT
TRBV11-2,.,TRBD2,TRBJ2-3,CASSLLAGGQDTQYF,TGTGCCAGCAGCCTGCTAGCGGGAGGCCAAGATACGCAGTATTTT
TRBV2,.,.,TRBJ2-1,CASSEQGPYNEQFF,TGTGCCAGCAGTGAACAGGGGCCCTACAATGAGCAGTTCTTC
TRBV11-2,.,.,TRBJ2-7,CASSLSNEQYF,TGTGCCAGCAGCTTAAGCAACGAGCAGTACTTC
TRBV23-1,few,TRBD1,TRBJ1-5,CASSLQYRGSGDQPQHF,TGCGCCAGCAGTCTCCAATACAGGGGCTCCGGGGATCAGCCCCAGCATTTT
TRBV7-9,.,.,TRBJ2-7,CASSPPGARGPYEQYF,TGTGCCAGCAGCCCTCCCGGGGCACGGGGCCCCTACGAGCAGTACTTC
TRBV5-1,.,TRBD1,TRBJ1-2,CASRGNSQGANYGYTF,TGCGCCAGCAGGGGTAATTCTCAGGGGGCTAACTATGGCTACACCTTC
TRBV14,.,.,TRBJ2-5,CASSQQGQGRPPWETQYF,TGTGCCAGCAGCCAGCAGGGGCAGGGGCGGCCTCCGTGGGAGACCCAGTACTTC
TRBV9,.,.,TRBJ1-5,CASSVEGRGNQPQHF,TGTGCCAGCAGCGTAGAGGGAAGGGGCAATCAGCCCCAGCATTTT
TRBV9,.,TRBD2,TRBJ2-4,CASSSTSGGASAKNIQYF,TGTGCCAGCAGCTCGACTAGCGGGGGGGCCTCGGCCAAAAACATTCAGTACTTC
TRBV27,.,.,TRBJ2-2,CASSSRGGTGELFF,TGTGCCAGCAGTTCCAGGGGTGGCACCGGGGAGCTGTTTTTT